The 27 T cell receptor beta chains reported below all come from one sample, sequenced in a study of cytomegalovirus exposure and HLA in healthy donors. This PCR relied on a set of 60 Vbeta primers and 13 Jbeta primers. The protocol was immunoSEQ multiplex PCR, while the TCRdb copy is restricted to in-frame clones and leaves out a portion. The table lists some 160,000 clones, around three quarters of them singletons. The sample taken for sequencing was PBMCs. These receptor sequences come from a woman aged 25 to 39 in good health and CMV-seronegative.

CDR3 amino acids: CASSSFDRGEQYF. In nucleotides, the CDR3 is TGTGCCAGCAGCTCCTTCGACAGGGGCGAGCAGTACTTC. The chain recombines TRBV9 with TRBJ2-7; 8 positions agree with TRBD1. This CDR3 contains 13 residues. Germline values: CDR1 SGDLS, CDR2 YYNGEE. V lost 4 bases, J lost 6 bases, and 6 bases stayed unmatched.

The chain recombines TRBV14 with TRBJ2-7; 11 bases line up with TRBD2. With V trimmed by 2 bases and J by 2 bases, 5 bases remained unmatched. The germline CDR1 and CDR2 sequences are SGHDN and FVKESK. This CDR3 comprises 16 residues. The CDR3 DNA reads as TGTGCCAGCAGCCAACTAGGGACTAGCGGACCCTACGAGCAGTACTTC. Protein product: CASSQLGTSGPYEQYF.

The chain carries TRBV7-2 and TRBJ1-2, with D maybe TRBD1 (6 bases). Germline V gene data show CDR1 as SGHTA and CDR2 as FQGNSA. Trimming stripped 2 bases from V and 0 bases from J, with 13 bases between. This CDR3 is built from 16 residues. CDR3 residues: CASSLSLQGSNYGYTF. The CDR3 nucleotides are TGTGCCAGCAGCTTAAGTTTACAGGGATCTAACTATGGCTACACCTTC.

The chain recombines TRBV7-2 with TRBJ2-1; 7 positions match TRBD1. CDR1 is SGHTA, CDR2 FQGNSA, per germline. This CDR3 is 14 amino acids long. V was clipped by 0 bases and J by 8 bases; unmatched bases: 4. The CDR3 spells CASSLAGGGYEQFF. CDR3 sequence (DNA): TGTGCCAGCAGCTTAGCAGGGGGCGGCTATGAGCAGTTCTTC.

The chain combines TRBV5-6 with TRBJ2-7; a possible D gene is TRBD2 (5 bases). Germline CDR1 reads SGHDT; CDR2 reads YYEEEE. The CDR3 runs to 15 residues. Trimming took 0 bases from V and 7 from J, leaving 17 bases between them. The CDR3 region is CASSLGGLSPREQYF. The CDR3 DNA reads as TGTGCCAGCAGCTTGGGAGGGTTATCACCTAGGGAGCAGTACTTC. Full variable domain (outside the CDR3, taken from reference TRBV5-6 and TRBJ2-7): DAGVTQSPTHLIKTRGQQVTLRCSPKSGHDTVSWYQQALGQGPQFIFQYYEEEERQRGNFPDRFSGHQFPNYSSELNVNALLLGDSALYLCASSLGGLSPREQYFGPGTRLTVT.

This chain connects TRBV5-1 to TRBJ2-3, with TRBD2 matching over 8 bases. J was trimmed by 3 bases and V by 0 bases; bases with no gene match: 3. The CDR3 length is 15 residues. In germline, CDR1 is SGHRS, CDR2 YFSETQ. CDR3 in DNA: TGCGCCAGCAGCTTGGAACGGGGGGGGACAGATACGCAGTATTTT. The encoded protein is CASSLERGGTDTQYF.

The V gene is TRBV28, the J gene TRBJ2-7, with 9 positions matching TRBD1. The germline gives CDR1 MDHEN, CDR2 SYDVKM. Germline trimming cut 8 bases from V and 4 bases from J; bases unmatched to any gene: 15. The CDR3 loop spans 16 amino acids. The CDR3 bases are TGTGCCAGCCATCCGGACAGGGGAAAAGGAGGATACGAGCAGTACTTC. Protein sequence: CASHPDRGKGGYEQYF. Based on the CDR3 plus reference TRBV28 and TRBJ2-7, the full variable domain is DVKVTQSSRYLVKRTGEKVFLECVQDMDHENMFWYRQDPGLGLRLIYFSYDVKMKEKGDIPEGYSVSREKKERFSLILESASTNQTSMYLCASHPDRGKGGYEQYFGPGTRLTVT.

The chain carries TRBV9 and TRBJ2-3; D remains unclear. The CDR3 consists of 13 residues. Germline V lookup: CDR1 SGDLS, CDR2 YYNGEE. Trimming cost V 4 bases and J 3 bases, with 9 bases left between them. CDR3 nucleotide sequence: TGTGCCAGCAGCTCACCCGGGACAGATACGCAGTATTTT. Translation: CASSSPGTDTQYF. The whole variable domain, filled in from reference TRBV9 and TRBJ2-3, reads DSGVTQTPKHLITATGQRVTLRCSPRSGDLSVYWYQQSLDQGLQFLIQYYNGEERAKGNILERFSAQQFPDLHSELNLSSLELGDSALYFCASSSPGTDTQYFGPGTRLTVL.

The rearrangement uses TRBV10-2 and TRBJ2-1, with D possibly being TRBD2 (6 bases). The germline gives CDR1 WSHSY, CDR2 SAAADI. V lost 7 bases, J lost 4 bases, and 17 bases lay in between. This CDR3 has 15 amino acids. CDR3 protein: CASKPLAGGYNEQFF. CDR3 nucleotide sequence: TGCGCCAGCAAACCCTTGGCCGGGGGTTACAATGAGCAGTTCTTC.

The CDR3 loop reads CSVEVQTGYPYGYTF. CDR3 nucleotides: TGCAGCGTTGAAGTCCAGACAGGGTACCCTTATGGCTACACCTTC. This rearrangement joins TRBV29-1 to TRBJ1-2; 7 bases are shared with TRBD1. The CDR3 runs to 15 residues. CDR1 and CDR2 (germline): SQVTM, ANQGSEA. J was trimmed by 5 bases and V by 1 base; bases with no gene match: 10.

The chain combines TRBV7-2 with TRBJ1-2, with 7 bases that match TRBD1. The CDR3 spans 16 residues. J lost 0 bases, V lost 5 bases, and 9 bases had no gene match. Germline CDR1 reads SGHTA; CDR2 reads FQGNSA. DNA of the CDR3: TGTGCCAGCAGCCTCAGGGGGGAGTTAGCTAACTATGGCTACACCTTC. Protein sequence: CASSLRGELANYGYTF.

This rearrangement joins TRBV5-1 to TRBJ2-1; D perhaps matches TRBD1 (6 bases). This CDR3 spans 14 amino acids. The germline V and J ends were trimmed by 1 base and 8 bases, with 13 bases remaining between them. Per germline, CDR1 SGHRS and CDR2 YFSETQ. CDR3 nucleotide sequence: TGCGCCAGCAGCTTGACAGGGTCGGTCGATGAGCAGTTCTTC. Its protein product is CASSLTGSVDEQFF.

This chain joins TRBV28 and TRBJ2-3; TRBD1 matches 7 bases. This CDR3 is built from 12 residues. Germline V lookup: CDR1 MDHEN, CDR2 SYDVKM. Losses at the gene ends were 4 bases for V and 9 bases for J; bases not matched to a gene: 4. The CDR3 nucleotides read TGTGCCAGCAGTTCCGACAGGGAGACGCAGTATTTT. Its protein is CASSSDRETQYF.

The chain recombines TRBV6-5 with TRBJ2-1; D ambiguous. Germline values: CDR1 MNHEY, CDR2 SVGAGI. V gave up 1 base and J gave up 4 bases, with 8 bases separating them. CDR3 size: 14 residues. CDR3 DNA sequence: TGTGCCAGCAGTTACTTGCAAACTTACAATGAGCAGTTCTTC. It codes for CASSYLQTYNEQFF.

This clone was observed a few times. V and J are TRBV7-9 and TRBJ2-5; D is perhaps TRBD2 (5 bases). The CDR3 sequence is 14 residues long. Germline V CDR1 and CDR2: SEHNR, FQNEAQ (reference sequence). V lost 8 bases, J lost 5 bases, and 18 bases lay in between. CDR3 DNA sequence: TGTGCCAGCGGACTGGTGCGAGGTGAGGAGACCCAGTACTTC. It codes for CASGLVRGEETQYF.

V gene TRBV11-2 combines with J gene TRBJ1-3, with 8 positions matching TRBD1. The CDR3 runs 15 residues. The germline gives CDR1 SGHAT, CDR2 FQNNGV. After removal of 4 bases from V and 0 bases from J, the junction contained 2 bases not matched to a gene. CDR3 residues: CASSWTGNSGNTIYF. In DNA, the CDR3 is TGTGCCAGCAGCTGGACAGGGAACTCTGGAAACACCATATATTTT.

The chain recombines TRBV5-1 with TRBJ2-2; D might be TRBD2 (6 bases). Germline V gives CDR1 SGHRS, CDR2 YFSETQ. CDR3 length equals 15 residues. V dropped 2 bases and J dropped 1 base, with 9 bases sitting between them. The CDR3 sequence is CASSFGRGNTGELFF. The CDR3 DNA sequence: TGCGCCAGCAGCTTTGGGCGGGGGAACACCGGGGAGCTGTTTTTT.

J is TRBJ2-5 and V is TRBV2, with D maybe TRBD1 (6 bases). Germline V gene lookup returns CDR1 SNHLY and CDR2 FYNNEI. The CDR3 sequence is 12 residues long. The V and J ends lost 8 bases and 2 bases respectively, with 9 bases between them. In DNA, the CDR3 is TGTGCCAGCCGACAGGTACAAGAGACCCAGTACTTC. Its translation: CASRQVQETQYF.

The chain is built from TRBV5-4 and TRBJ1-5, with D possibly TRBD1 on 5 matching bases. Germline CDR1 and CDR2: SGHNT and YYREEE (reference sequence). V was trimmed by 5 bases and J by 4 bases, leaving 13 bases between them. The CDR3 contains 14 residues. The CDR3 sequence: CASSRGLMNQPQHF. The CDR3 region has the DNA TGTGCCAGCAGTCGGGGACTGATGAATCAGCCCCAGCATTTT. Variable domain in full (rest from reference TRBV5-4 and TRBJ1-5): ETGVTQSPTHLIKTRGQQVTLRCSSQSGHNTVSWYQQALGQGPQFIFQYYREEENGRGNFPPRFSGLQFPNYSSELNVNALELDDSALYLCASSRGLMNQPQHFGDGTRLSIL.

The CDR3 sequence: CASSLSDSNQPQHF. The CDR3, as DNA: TGTGCCAGCAGCTTATCCGACAGTAATCAGCCCCAGCATTTT. The V call is TRBV7-9, the J call TRBJ1-5, with D possibly being TRBD1 (5 bases). The V end was cut by 2 bases, the J end by 4 bases, with 9 bases between. The CDR3 has 14 residues. Germline loops: CDR1 SEHNR, CDR2 FQNEAQ (reference sequence).

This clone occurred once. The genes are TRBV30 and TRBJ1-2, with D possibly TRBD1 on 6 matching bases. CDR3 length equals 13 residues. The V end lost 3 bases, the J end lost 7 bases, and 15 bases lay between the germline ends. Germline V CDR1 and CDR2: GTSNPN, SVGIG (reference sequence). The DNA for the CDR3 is TGTGCCTGGAGCCAACAGGGTTCCTTTGGCTACACCTTC. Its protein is CAWSQQGSFGYTF.

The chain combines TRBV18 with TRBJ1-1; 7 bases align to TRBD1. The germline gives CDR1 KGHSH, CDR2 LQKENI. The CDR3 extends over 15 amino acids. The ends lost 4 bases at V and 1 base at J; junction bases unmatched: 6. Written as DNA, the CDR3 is TGTGCCAGCTCACTATCGACAGGGAGGAACACTGAAGCTTTCTTT. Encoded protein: CASSLSTGRNTEAFF. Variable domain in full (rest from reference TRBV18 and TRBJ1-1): NAGVMQNPRHLVRRRGQEARLRCSPMKGHSHVYWYRQLPEEGLKFMVYLQKENIIDESGMPKERFSAEFPKEGPSILRIQQVVRGDSAAYFCASSLSTGRNTEAFFGQGTRLTVV.

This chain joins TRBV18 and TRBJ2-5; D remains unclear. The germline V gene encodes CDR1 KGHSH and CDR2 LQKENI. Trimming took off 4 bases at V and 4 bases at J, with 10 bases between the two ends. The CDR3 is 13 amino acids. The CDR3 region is CASSLGGRETQYF. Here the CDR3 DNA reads TGTGCCAGCTCACTCGGCGGAAGAGAGACCCAGTACTTC.

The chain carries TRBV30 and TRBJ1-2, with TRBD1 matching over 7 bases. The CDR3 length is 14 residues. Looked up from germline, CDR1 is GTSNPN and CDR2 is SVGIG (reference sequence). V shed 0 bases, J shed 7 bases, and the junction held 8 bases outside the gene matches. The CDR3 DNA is TGTGCCTGGAGTGTCTCTGGCAGGGGGGTTGGCTACACCTTC. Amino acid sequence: CAWSVSGRGVGYTF.

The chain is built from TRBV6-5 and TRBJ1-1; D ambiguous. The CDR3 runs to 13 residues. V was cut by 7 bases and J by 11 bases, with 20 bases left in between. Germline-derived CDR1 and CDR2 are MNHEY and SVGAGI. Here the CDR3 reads CASTSLISRSAFF. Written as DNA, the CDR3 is TGTGCCAGCACCTCCTTAATCAGCCGGAGCGCTTTCTTT.

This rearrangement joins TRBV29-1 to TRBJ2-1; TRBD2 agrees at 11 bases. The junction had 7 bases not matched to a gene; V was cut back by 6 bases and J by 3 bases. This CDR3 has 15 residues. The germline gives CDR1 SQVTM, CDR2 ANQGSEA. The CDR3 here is CSVGGLAVNYNEQFF. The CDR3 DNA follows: TGCAGCGTGGGGGGACTAGCGGTAAACTACAATGAGCAGTTCTTC.

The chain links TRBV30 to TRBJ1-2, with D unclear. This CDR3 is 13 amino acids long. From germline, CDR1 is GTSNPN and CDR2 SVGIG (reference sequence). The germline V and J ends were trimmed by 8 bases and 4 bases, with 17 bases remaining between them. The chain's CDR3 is CAGRDQAPYGYTF. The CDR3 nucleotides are TGTGCCGGCCGGGATCAGGCACCCTATGGCTACACCTTC.